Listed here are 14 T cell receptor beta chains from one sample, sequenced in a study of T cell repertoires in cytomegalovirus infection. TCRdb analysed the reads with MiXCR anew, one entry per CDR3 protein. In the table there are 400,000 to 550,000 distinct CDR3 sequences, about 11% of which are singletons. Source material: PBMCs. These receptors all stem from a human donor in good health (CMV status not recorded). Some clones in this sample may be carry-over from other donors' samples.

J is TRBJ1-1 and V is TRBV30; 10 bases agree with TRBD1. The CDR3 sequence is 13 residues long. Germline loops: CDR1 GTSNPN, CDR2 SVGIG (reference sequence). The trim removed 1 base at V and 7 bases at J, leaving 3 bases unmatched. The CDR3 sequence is CAWSAGQGDEAFF. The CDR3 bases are TGTGCCTGGAGTGCAGGACAGGGGGATGAAGCTTTCTTT.

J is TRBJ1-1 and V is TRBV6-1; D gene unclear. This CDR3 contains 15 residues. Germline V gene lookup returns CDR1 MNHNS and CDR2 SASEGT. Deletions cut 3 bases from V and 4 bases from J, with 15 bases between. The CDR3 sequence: CASSDRLVAGTEAFF. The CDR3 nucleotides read TGTGCCAGCAGTGACCGTCTAGTTGCAGGCACTGAAGCTTTCTTT.

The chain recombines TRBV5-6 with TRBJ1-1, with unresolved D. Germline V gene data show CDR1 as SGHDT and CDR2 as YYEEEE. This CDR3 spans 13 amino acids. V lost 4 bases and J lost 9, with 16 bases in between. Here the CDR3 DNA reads TGTGCCAGCAGCAATAGGGCGGGATCGAAAGCTTTCTTT. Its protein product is CASSNRAGSKAFF.

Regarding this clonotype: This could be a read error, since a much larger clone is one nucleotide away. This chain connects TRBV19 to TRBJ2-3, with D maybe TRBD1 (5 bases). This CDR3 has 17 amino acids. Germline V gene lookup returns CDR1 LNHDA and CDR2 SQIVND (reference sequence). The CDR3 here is CASSNQRGGGYTDKQYF. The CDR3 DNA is TGTGCCAGTAGTAACCAAAGGGGTGGCGGTTACACAGATAAGCAGTATTTT.

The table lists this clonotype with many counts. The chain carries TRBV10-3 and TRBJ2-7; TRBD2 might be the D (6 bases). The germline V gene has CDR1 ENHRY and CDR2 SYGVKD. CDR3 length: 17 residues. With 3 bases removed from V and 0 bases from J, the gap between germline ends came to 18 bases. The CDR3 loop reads CAISDIGLARSSYEQYF. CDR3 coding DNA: TGTGCCATCAGTGATATTGGCCTAGCGAGGAGCTCCTACGAGCAGTACTTC.

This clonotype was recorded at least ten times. CDR3 amino acids: CASSLRANYGYTF. The CDR3 region has the DNA TGTGCCAGCAGTTTGCGGGCCAACTATGGCTACACCTTC. This chain joins TRBV12-3 or TRBV12-4 and TRBJ1-2, with D unresolved. CDR3 size: 13 residues. V shed 3 bases and J shed 2 bases, with 7 bases lying between them.

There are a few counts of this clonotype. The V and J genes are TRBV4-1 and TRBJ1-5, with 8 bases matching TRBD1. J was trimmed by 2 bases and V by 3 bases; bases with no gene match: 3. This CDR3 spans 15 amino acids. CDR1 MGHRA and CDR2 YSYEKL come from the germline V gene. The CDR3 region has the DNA TGCGCCAGCAGCCACTCGGGACAGGGCAATCAGCCCCAGCATTTT. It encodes CASSHSGQGNQPQHF.

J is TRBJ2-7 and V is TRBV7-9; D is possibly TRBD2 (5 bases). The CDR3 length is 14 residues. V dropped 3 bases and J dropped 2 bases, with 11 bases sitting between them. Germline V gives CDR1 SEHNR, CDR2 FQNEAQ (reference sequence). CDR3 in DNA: TGTGCCAGCAGCTTGGTCGTGGGAGCCTACGAGCAGTACTTC. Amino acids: CASSLVVGAYEQYF.

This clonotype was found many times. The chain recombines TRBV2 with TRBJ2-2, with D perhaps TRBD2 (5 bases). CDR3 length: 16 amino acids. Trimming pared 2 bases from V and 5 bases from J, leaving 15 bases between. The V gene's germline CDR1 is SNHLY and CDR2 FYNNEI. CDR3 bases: TGTGCCAGCAGTGAATGGGTTCGGGGAATTACCGGGGAGCTGTTTTTT. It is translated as CASSEWVRGITGELFF.

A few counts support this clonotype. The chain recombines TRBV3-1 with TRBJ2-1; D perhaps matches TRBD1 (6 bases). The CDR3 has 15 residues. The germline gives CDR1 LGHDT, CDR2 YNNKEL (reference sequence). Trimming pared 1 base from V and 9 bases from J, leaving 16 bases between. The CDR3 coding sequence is TGTGCCAGCAGCCAAGGGGGGCCGGCCTTGAGTGAGCAGTTCTTC. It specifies CASSQGGPALSEQFF.

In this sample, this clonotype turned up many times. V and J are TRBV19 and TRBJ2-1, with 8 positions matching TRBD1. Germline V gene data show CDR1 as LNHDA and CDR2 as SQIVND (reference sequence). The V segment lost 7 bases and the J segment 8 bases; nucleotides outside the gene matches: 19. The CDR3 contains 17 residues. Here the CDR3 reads CASTPGGKRQGSDEQFF. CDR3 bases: TGTGCCAGTACCCCAGGGGGGAAGAGACAGGGGAGCGATGAGCAGTTCTTC.

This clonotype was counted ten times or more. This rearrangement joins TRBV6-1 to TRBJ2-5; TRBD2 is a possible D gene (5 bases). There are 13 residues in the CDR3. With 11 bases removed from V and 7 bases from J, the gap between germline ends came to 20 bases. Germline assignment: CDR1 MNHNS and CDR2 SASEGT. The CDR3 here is CACRGPNMGTQYF. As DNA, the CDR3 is TGTGCCTGCCGCGGGCCGAACATGGGGACCCAGTACTTC.

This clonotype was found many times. The CDR3 nucleotides are TGTGCCAGCAGCTCGACGGGTGCGAACACTGAAGCTTTCTTT. Residues: CASSSTGANTEAFF. V and J are TRBV28 and TRBJ1-1; D unresolved. Germline CDR1 reads MDHEN; CDR2 reads SYDVKM. Between the trimmed V and J ends, which lost 6 bases and 1 base, there was a span of 12 bases. This CDR3 has 14 residues.

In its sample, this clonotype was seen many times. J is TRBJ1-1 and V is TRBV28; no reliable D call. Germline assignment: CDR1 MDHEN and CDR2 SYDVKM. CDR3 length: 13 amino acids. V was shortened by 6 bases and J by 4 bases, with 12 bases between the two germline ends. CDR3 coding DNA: TGTGCCAGCAGCCCCCCAAGATCCACTGAAGCTTTCTTT. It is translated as CASSPPRSTEAFF.